This T cell receptor (beta chain) was obtained from a study of T cells in localized non-small cell lung cancer. Using immunoSEQ multiplex PCR, the repertoire was profiled, and TCRdb retains in-frame clones only, with some absent. The sample holds approximately 3,100 clones, roughly 29% seen once. In its sample, this clone is medium-sized. This CDR3 comprises 16 residues. After removal of 5 bases from V and 6 bases from J, the junction contained 15 bases not matched to a gene. The germline V gene has CDR1 SGHNT and CDR2 YENEEA. V usage is TRBV11-3 and J usage is TRBJ1-2, with 7 bases that match TRBD1. This sequence was found in a woman aged 40-75 years with stage I squamous cell lung carcinoma. Sequencing used lung tumor tissue, obtained before any cancer treatment. The CDR3 DNA reads TGTGCCAGCAGCGGATTAGACAGGGTGATGGGTAATGGCTACACCTTC. Translated, it gives CASSGLDRVMGNGYTF.